Each of the 19 T cell receptor beta chains below was sequenced from the same sample in a study of cytomegalovirus exposure and HLA in healthy donors. The PCR was carried out with 60 Vbeta primers and 13 Jbeta primers. The protocol was immunoSEQ multiplex PCR, while the TCRdb copy is restricted to in-frame clones and leaves out a portion. The table lists about 200,000 clones, 80% to 90% of them singletons. The specimen sequenced was PBMCs. Every receptor here comes from a woman aged 30 to 39 in good health and CMV-seronegative.

The genes are TRBV6-1 and TRBJ2-2; D possibly corresponds to TRBD2 (7 bases). Trimming shortened V by 3 bases and J by 8 bases, and 19 bases separated the two germline ends. Per the germline V gene, CDR1 is MNHNS and CDR2 is SASEGT. The CDR3 covers 16 residues. This CDR3 is CASSDRGGVGPGELFF. CDR3 coding DNA: TGTGCCAGCAGTGATAGGGGGGGCGTCGGTCCGGGGGAGCTGTTTTTT.

The gene calls are TRBV5-6 and TRBJ1-4; tentative D call: TRBD1 (6 bases). V was pared by 1 base and J by 3 bases, with 22 bases between. The CDR3 totals 19 residues. Germline V gene sequence: CDR1 SGHDT, CDR2 YYEEEE. The CDR3 nucleotides are TGTGCCAGCAGCTTGCTAGACAGGAACAAGGGATGGTCTAATGAAAAACTGTTTTTT. As protein: CASSLLDRNKGWSNEKLFF.

In the case of this clone: The junction does not match germline at one end; this may be a read error. This rearrangement joins TRBV5-1 to TRBJ2-2; 12 bases line up with TRBD2. The CDR3 is 14 residues long. Germline CDR1 is SGHRS and CDR2 is YFSETQ. This CDR3 reads CVSRRTSGAGELFF. CDR3 bases: TGCGTCAGCAGGCGGACTAGCGGGGCCGGGGAGCTGTTTTTT. The full variable domain, with the rest looked up from reference TRBV5-1 and TRBJ2-2, is KAGVTQTPRYLIKTRGQQVTLSCSPISGHRSVSWYQQTPGQGLQFLFEYFSETQRNKGNFPGRFSGRQFSNSRSEMNVSTLELGDSALYLCVSRRTSGAGELFFGEGSRLTVL.

The genes are TRBV6-1 and TRBJ2-5, with TRBD1 matching 8 bases. The J call is uncertain, as TRBJ2-7 better fits the DNA end. CDR3 length: 15 residues. Germline CDR1 MNHNS, CDR2 SASEGT. DNA for the CDR3: TGTGCCAGCAGTGAAGGACAGGGGAAGACCTACGAGCAGTACTTC. This translates into CASSEGQGKTYEQYF.

The J gene is TRBJ2-3, the V gene TRBV10-3; D is perhaps TRBD2 (6 bases). V was shortened by 5 bases and J by 6 bases, with 15 bases between the two germline ends. The V gene's germline CDR1 is ENHRY and CDR2 SYGVKD. CDR3 length: 14 residues. The CDR3 is CAISTPYSGDTQYF. The CDR3 DNA follows: TGTGCCATCAGTACCCCCTATAGCGGTGATACGCAGTATTTT.

The V and J genes are TRBV5-1 and TRBJ2-5; TRBD1 matches at 8 bases. The trim removed 4 bases at V and 9 bases at J, leaving 11 bases unmatched. The CDR3 loop spans 14 amino acids. Looked up from germline, CDR1 is SGHRS and CDR2 is YFSETQ. CDR3 bases: TGCGCCAGCAGCCAACGGACAGGGCCCGGGGCCCAGTACTTC. Protein sequence: CASSQRTGPGAQYF.

The chain joins TRBV29-1 to TRBJ2-5, with 9 nucleotides matching TRBD1. Germline-derived CDR1 and CDR2 are SQVTM and ANQGSEA. The CDR3 length is 13 residues. J gave up 6 bases and V 6 bases, and 8 bases lay outside the gene matches. CDR3 nucleotides: TGCAGCGTGGGCTCGGGACAGGGAAAGACCCAGTACTTC. It is translated as CSVGSGQGKTQYF.

The chain recombines TRBV11-2 with TRBJ2-1; 9 nucleotides agree with TRBD2. This CDR3 has 15 residues. Germline V gene data show CDR1 as SGHAT and CDR2 as FQNNGV. Trimming cost V 3 bases and J 6 bases; bases outside gene matches: 6. CDR3 bases: TGTGCCAGCAGCTTTAGCGCGGGAGGGGGCAATGAGCAGTTCTTC. This sequence encodes CASSFSAGGGNEQFF.

This rearrangement joins TRBV6-5 to TRBJ2-1; TRBD1 agrees at 9 bases. CDR1 and CDR2 from the germline V gene are MNHEY and SVGAGI. The CDR3 runs to 13 residues. Trimming cost V 8 bases and J 2 bases; bases outside gene matches: 1. CDR3 in DNA: TGTGCCAGCTGGACAGGGGCCTACAATGAGCAGTTCTTC. As protein: CASWTGAYNEQFF.

V gene TRBV11-3 combines with J gene TRBJ2-1; no clear D. V lost 1 base, J lost 0 bases, and 10 bases lay in between. This CDR3 contains 16 residues. The V gene's germline CDR1 is SGHNT and CDR2 YENEEA. The CDR3 DNA reads as TGTGCCAGCAGCTTAGGGCCGCGGAGCTCCTACAATGAGCAGTTCTTC. It yields the protein CASSLGPRSSYNEQFF.

V usage is TRBV7-9 and J usage is TRBJ2-1; TRBD2 matches 11 bases. In germline, CDR1 is SEHNR, CDR2 FQNEAQ (reference sequence). The CDR3 runs 15 residues. Germline trimming cut 5 bases from V and 7 bases from J; bases unmatched to any gene: 7. DNA of the CDR3: TGTGCCAGCAGCCTCCGACTAGCGGGGAGGAATGAGCAGTTCTTC. Amino acids: CASSLRLAGRNEQFF.

The V and J genes are TRBV10-3 and TRBJ2-1, with D possibly TRBD1 on 6 matching bases. V lost 3 bases and J lost 10, with 10 bases in between. This CDR3 is built from 12 residues. CDR1 is ENHRY, CDR2 SYGVKD, per germline. CDR3 sequence: CAISETGSEQFF. The CDR3 coding sequence is TGTGCCATCAGTGAAACAGGGAGCGAGCAGTTCTTC.

This clone was counted only a few times. The chain employs TRBV2 and TRBJ2-5, with unresolved D. Trimming cost V 3 bases and J 5 bases, with 4 bases left between them. The CDR3 is made up of 11 amino acids. In germline, CDR1 is SNHLY, CDR2 FYNNEI. Here the CDR3 DNA reads TGTGCCAGCAGTGATCGGGAGACCCAGTACTTC. Translation: CASSDRETQYF.

This clone has a handful of counts. CDR3: CASSKQGTQETQYF. CDR3 DNA: TGCGCCAGCAGCAAGCAGGGAACTCAAGAGACCCAGTACTTC. The rearrangement links TRBV5-1 to TRBJ2-5, with TRBD1 as a possible D gene (5 bases). V was cut by 4 bases and J by 2 bases, with 12 bases left in between. Germline CDR1 SGHRS, CDR2 YFSETQ. This CDR3 region has 14 residues.

The J gene is TRBJ2-1, the V gene TRBV10-3; D is possibly TRBD1 (6 bases). The CDR3 extends over 16 amino acids. Trimming pared 3 bases from V and 5 bases from J, leaving 17 bases between. From germline, CDR1 is ENHRY and CDR2 SYGVKD. The CDR3 bases are TGTGCCATCAGTGAACCCCACCTCACAGGGAACAATGAGCAGTTCTTC. Encoded protein: CAISEPHLTGNNEQFF.

This clone has a handful of counts. CDR3: CASSYSAGGISEQYF. As DNA, the CDR3 is TGTGCCAGCAGTTACTCGGCAGGGGGCATCTCCGAGCAGTACTTC. The chain uses TRBV6-5 and TRBJ2-7; 8 bases agree with TRBD1. The V gene end was trimmed by 0 bases and the J gene end by 6 bases; junction bases not matched to a gene: 7. This CDR3 spans 15 amino acids. Germline CDR1 and CDR2: MNHEY and SVGAGI.

V usage is TRBV28 and J usage is TRBJ2-3, with a possible D match to TRBD2 (6 bases). Germline assignment: CDR1 MDHEN and CDR2 SYDVKM. V shed 1 base and J shed 4 bases, with 12 bases lying between them. The CDR3 spans 15 residues. This CDR3 is CASSLSRRRADTQYF. The CDR3 DNA follows: TGTGCCAGCAGTTTATCCCGGCGGAGGGCAGATACGCAGTATTTT.

This sequence joins TRBV7-8 and TRBJ2-2; 8 bases fit TRBD1. This CDR3 comprises 17 residues. With 0 bases clipped from V and 3 bases from J, the junction kept 6 bases outside the gene matches. From germline, CDR1 is SGHVS and CDR2 FQNEAQ. The CDR3 coding sequence is TGTGCCAGCAGCTTAGCTAGGACAGGGTTGGACACCGGGGAGCTGTTTTTT. It yields the protein CASSLARTGLDTGELFF.

This chain's CDR3 is CASSLGAVSYEQYF. In DNA form, the CDR3 reads TGTGCCAGCAGTTTAGGGGCAGTCTCCTACGAGCAGTACTTC. The rearrangement uses TRBV27 and TRBJ2-7; D possibly corresponds to TRBD1 (5 bases). The CDR3 loop spans 14 amino acids. Trimming stripped 2 bases from V and 0 bases from J, with 8 bases between. The germline V gene has CDR1 MNHEY and CDR2 SMNVEV (reference sequence).